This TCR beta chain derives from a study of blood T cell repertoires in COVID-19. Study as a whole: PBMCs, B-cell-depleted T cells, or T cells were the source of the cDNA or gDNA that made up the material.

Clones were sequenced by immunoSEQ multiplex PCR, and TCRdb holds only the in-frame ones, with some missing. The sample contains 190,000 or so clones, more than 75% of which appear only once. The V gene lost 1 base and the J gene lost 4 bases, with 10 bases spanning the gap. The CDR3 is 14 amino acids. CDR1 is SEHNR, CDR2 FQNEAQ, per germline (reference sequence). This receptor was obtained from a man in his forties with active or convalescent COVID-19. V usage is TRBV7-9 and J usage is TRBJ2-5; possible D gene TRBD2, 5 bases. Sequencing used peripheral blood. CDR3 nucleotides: TGTGCCAGCAGCTTAGGCGGGCCACTAGAGACCCAGTACTTC. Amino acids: CASSLGGPLETQYF.